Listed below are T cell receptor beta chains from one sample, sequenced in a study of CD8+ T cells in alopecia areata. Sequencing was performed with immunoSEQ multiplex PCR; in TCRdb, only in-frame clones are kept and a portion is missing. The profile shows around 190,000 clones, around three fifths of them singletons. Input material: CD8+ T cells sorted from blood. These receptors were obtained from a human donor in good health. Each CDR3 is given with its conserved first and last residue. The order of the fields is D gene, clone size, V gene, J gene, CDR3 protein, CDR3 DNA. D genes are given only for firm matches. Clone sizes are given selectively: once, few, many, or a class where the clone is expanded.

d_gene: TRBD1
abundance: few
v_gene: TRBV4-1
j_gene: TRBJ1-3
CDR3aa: CASSFMTGFSSGNTIYF
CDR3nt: TGCGCCAGCAGTTTTATGACAGGGTTCAGCTCTGGAAACACCATATATTTT

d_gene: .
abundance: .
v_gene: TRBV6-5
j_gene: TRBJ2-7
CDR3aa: CASSYIDEQYF
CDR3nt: TGTGCCAGCAGTTACATCGACGAGCAGTACTTC

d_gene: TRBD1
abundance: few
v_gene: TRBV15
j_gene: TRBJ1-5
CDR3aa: CATSRDRGSNQPQHF
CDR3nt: TGTGCCACCAGCAGGGACAGGGGTAGCAATCAGCCCCAGCATTTT

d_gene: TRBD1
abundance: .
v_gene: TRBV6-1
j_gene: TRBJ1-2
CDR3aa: CASSGTGYYGYTF
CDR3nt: TGTGCCAGCAGTGGGACAGGGTACTATGGCTACACCTTC

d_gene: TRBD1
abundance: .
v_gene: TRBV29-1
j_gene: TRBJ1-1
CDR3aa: CSVVTGGTEAFF
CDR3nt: TGCAGCGTCGTTACAGGGGGCACTGAAGCTTTCTTT

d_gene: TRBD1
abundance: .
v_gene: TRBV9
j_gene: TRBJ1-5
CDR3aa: CASSEGDSNQPQHF
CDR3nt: TGTGCCAGCAGTGAGGGGGACAGTAATCAGCCCCAGCATTTT

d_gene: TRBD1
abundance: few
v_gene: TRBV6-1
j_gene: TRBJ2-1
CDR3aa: CASSEGPGTGPYNEQFF
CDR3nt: TGTGCCAGCAGTGAAGGACCGGGGACAGGACCCTACAATGAGCAGTTCTTC

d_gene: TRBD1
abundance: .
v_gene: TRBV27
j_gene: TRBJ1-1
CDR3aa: CASSRTGGFEAFF
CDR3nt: TGTGCCAGCAGTCGTACAGGGGGGTTTGAAGCTTTCTTT

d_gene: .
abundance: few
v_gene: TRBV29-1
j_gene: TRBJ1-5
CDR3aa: CSVDTGLGQPQHF
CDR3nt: TGCAGCGTTGATACGGGGTTGGGTCAGCCCCAGCATTTT

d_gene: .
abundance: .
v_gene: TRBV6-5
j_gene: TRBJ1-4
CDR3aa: CASSTRGSNEKLFF
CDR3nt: TGTGCCAGCAGTACCAGGGGATCGAATGAAAAACTGTTTTTT

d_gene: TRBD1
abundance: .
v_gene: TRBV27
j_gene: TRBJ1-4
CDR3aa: CASSWRGGGSEKLFF
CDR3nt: TGTGCCAGCAGTTGGCGCGGAGGGGGCAGTGAAAAACTGTTTTTT

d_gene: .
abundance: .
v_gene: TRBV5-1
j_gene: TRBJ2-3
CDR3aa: CASSTQDTQYF
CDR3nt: TGCGCCAGCAGCACCCAAGATACGCAGTATTTT

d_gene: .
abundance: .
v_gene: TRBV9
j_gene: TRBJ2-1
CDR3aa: CASSVGPHEQFF
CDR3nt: TGTGCCAGCAGCGTAGGCCCTCATGAGCAGTTCTTC

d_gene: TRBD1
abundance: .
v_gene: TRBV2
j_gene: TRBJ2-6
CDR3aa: CARQGTNVLTF
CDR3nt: TGTGCCAGACAGGGGACCAACGTCCTGACTTTC

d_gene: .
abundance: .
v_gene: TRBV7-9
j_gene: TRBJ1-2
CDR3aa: CASSREGGPGYGYTF
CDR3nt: TGTGCCAGCAGCCGGGAAGGGGGGCCTGGCTATGGCTACACCTTC

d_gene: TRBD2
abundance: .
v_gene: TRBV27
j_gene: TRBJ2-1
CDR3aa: CASSSPEVSGALDEQFF
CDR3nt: TGTGCCAGCAGTTCGCCGGAGGTTAGCGGGGCTCTCGATGAGCAGTTCTTC

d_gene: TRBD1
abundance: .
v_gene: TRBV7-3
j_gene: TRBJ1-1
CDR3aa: CASSLRDRVVNTEAFF
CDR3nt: TGTGCCAGCAGCTTGCGGGACAGGGTAGTGAACACTGAAGCTTTCTTT

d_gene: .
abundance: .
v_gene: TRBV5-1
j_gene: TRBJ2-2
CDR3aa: CASSVNGELFF
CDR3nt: TGCGCCAGCTCCGTGAACGGGGAGCTGTTTTTT

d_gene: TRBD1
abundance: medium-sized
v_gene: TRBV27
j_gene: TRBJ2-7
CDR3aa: CASRGQASSYEQYF
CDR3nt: TGTGCCAGCAGGGGACAGGCAAGCTCCTACGAGCAGTACTTC

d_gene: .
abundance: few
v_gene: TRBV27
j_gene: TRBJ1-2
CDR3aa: CASSPRPGVTYGYTF
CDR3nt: TGTGCCAGCAGCCCGAGACCCGGCGTAACCTATGGCTACACCTTC

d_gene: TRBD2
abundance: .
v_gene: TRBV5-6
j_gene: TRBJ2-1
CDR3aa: CASRVNPGGSPYNEQFF
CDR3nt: TGTGCCAGCAGAGTGAACCCGGGGGGATCCCCCTACAATGAGCAGTTCTTC

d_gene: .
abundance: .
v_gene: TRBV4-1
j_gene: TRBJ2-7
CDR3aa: CASSQPGQYEQYF
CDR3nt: TGCGCCAGCAGCCAACCGGGACAATACGAGCAGTACTTC

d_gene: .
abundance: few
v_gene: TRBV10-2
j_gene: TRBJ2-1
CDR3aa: CASSELSYNEQFF
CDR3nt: TGCGCCAGCAGTGAACTCTCCTACAATGAGCAGTTCTTC

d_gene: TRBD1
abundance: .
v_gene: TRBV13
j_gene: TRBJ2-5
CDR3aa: CASSARDRGVMGETQYF
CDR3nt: TGTGCCAGCAGCGCCCGGGACAGGGGAGTTATGGGAGAGACCCAGTACTTC

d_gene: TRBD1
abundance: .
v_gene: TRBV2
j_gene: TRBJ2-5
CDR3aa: CASSEWTGQETQYF
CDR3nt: TGTGCCAGCAGTGAATGGACAGGGCAAGAGACCCAGTACTTC

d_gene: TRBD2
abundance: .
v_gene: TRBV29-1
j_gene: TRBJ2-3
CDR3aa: CSVESPGGKRDTQYF
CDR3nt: TGCAGCGTTGAGTCCCCGGGGGGTAAAAGAGATACGCAGTATTTT

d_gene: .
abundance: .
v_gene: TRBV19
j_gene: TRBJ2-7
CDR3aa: CATSSGTLYEQYF
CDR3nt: TGTGCCACCTCTTCCGGGACCCTTTACGAGCAGTACTTC

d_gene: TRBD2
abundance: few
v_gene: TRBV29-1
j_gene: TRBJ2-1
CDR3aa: CSVPSGGAYNEQFF
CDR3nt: TGCAGCGTCCCTAGCGGGGGTGCCTACAATGAGCAGTTCTTC

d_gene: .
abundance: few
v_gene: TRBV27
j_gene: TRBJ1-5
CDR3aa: CASSLDPEPFSNQPQHF
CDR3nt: TGTGCCAGCAGTTTGGACCCGGAACCCTTTAGCAATCAGCCCCAGCATTTT

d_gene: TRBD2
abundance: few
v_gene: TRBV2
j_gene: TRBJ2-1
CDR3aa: CASIGAGTYNEQFF
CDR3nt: TGTGCCAGCATCGGAGCGGGGACCTACAATGAGCAGTTCTTC

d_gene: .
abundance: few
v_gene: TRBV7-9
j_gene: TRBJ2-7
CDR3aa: CASSLPPSLEQYF
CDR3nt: TGTGCCAGCAGCTTACCCCCCTCACTCGAGCAGTACTTC

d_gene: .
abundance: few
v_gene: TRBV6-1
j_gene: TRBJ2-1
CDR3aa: CASTEGPRVDEQFF
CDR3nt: TGTGCCAGCACCGAGGGGCCTCGGGTGGATGAGCAGTTCTTC

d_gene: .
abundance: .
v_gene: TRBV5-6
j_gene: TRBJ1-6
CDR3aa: CASSPWRGSSYNSPLHF
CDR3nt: TGTGCCAGCAGCCCGTGGAGAGGTAGCTCCTATAATTCACCCCTCCACTTT

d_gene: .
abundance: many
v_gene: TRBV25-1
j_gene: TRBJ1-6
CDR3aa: CASSEEVAESSPLHF
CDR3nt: TGTGCCAGCAGTGAGGAGGTGGCTGAAAGTTCCCCCCTCCACTTT

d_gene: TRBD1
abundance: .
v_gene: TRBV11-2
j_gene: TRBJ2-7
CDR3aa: CASSMTGSEQYF
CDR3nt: TGTGCCAGCAGCATGACAGGGTCCGAGCAGTACTTC

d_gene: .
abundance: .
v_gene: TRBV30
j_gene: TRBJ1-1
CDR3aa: CAWSVRGLRAEAFF
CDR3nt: TGTGCCTGGAGTGTAAGGGGTCTTAGAGCTGAAGCTTTCTTT

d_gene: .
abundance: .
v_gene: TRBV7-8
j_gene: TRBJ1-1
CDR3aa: CASSLSGLMNTEAFF
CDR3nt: TGTGCCAGCAGCTTAAGCGGGCTGATGAACACTGAAGCTTTCTTT

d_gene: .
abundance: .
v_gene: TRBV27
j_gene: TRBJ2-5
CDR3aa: CASSLTRGEETQYF
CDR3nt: TGTGCCAGCAGTTTAACCAGAGGGGAAGAGACCCAGTACTTC

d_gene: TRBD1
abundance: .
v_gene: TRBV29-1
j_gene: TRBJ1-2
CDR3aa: CSVGGGETGNGYTF
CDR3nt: TGCAGCGTCGGGGGCGGAGAGACAGGGAATGGCTACACCTTC

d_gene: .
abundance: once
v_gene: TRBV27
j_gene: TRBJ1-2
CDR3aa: CASGTGDYGYTF
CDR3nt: TGTGCCAGCGGAACCGGGGACTATGGCTACACCTTC

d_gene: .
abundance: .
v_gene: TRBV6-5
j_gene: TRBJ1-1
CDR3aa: CASSYSGEDTEAFF
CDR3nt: TGTGCCAGCAGTTACTCGGGGGAGGACACTGAAGCTTTCTTT

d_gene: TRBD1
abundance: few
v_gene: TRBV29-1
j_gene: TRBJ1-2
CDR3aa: CSVGTGDYGYTF
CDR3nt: TGCAGCGTTGGGACAGGCGACTATGGCTACACCTTC

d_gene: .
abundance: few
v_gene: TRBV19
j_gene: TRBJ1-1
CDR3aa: CASSLGGPTWAFF
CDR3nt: TGTGCCAGTAGCCTAGGAGGACCGACGTGGGCTTTCTTT

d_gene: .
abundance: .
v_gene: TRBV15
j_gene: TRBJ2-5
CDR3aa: CATSQGSQETQYF
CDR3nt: TGTGCCACCAGCCAAGGCAGTCAAGAGACCCAGTACTTC

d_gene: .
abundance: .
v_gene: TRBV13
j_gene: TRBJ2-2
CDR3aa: CASSLRVGVYTGELFF
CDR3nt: TGTGCCAGCAGCTTAAGAGTAGGGGTTTACACCGGGGAGCTGTTTTTT

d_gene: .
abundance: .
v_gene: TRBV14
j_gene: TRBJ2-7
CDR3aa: CASSQAERTYEQYF
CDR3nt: TGTGCCAGCAGCCAAGCTGAACGGACCTACGAGCAGTACTTC

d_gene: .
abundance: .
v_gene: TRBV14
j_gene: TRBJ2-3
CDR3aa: CASSPSPRSGQYF
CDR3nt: TGTGCCAGCAGCCCCTCCCCCCGGTCTGGGCAGTATTTT

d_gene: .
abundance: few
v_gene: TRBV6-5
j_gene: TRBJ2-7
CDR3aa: CASRREGEANEQYF
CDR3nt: TGTGCCAGCAGAAGGGAGGGGGAAGCGAACGAGCAGTACTTC

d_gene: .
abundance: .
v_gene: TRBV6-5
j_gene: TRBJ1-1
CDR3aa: CASSLQGNTEAFF
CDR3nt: TGTGCCAGCAGTTTACAGGGTAACACTGAAGCTTTCTTT

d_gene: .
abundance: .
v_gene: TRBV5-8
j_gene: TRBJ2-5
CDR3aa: CASSLEQHPLGETQYF
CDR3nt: TGTGCCAGCAGCTTGGAACAGCACCCCTTGGGAGAGACCCAGTACTTC

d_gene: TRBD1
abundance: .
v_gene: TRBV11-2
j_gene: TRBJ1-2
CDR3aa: CASSRDRGGYTF
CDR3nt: TGTGCCAGCAGCCGGGACAGGGGAGGCTACACCTTC

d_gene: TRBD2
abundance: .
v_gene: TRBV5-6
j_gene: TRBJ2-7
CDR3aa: CASSLVAGGLSYEQYF
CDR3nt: TGTGCCAGCAGCTTGGTAGCGGGGGGCCTCTCCTACGAGCAGTACTTC

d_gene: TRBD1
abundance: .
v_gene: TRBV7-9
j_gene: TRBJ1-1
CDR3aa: CASSFPQTGLDTEAFF
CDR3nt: TGTGCCAGCAGCTTTCCACAGACAGGGCTGGACACTGAAGCTTTCTTT